Described below is a single T cell receptor beta chain sequence and its context. No antigen is known for it. This sample was taken from a study of OX40 agonist ivuxolimab in advanced cancers. Whole-study context: Antecedent anti-PD-1, anti-PD-L1 or anti-CTLA-4 therapy was permissible, with roughly 40% having received some. Study findings and constraints: The CD4+ and CD8+ T cells in the blood had expanded clonally by week 6 at 0.1 to 3.0 mg/kg.

Here immunoSEQ multiplex PCR was the method, and the copy in TCRdb shows in-frame clones only, minus some. The sample contains more than 60,000 clones, 84% of which appear only once. The V end lost 7 bases, the J end lost 3 bases, and 9 bases lay between the germline ends. CDR1 is SGHAT, CDR2 FQNNGV, per germline. This CDR3 contains 13 residues. The chain has TRBV11-2 and TRBJ1-4, with a weak D call TRBD1 (5 bases). Here the sequenced sample was CD4+ or CD8+ T cells sorted from blood, taken in a trial of the OX40 agonist ivuxolimab. The clonotype comes from an adult with an advanced solid tumor such as melanoma, head and neck, liver or kidney cancer. CDR3 nucleotides: TGTGCCAGCACCAAGGGGCCTAATGAAAAACTGTTTTTT. It specifies CASTKGPNEKLFF.